These T cell receptor beta chains were read from a single sample in a study of cytomegalovirus exposure and HLA in healthy donors. TCRdb's table, derived via immunoSEQ multiplex PCR, lists solely in-frame clones and lacks some. This table has about 200,000 clones, around 77% appearing once. The specimen was PBMCs. These receptors were obtained from a man under 40 in good health and CMV-seronegative. Each CDR3 is given with its conserved first and last residue. The D gene is left open where the match is weak. A clone size is listed for some rows: how often the clone was seen (once, few, many), or a class if it is expanded.

clone_size,v_call,d_call,j_call,cdr3_aa,cdr3_nt
-,TRBV6-5,-,TRBJ2-7,CASSALPQRAYEQYF,TGTGCCAGCAGTGCCCTTCCGCAGCGGGCCTACGAGCAGTACTTC
few,TRBV15,TRBD1,TRBJ1-1,CATSTQAYRGRDTEAFF,TGTGCCACCAGCACTCAAGCCTACAGGGGCCGGGACACTGAAGCTTTCTTT
-,TRBV27,TRBD2,TRBJ2-1,CASSGGLKGLAGKFF,TGTGCCAGCAGTGGGGGACTAAAGGGACTAGCGGGAAAGTTCTTC
once,TRBV5-6,-,TRBJ2-7,CASPYNGTDSSYEQYF,TGTGCCAGCCCCTATAACGGGACGGACAGCTCCTACGAGCAGTACTTC
-,TRBV6-5,TRBD1,TRBJ1-2,CASGSVGDSLYYGYTF,TGTGCCAGCGGTTCTGTCGGGGACAGCCTTTACTATGGCTACACCTTC
-,TRBV5-1,TRBD1,TRBJ2-7,CASSWRTGGGSGEQYF,TGCGCCAGCAGCTGGAGGACAGGGGGCGGATCGGGCGAGCAGTACTTC
-,TRBV28,TRBD1,TRBJ1-1,CASSRAGTGGNTEAFF,TGTGCCAGCAGTAGAGCAGGGACAGGGGGGAACACTGAAGCTTTCTTT
-,TRBV9,TRBD1,TRBJ2-7,CASSVEGTGAYEQYF,TGTGCCAGCAGCGTAGAAGGGACAGGGGCCTACGAGCAGTACTTC
-,TRBV2,-,TRBJ2-5,CASDRGRETQYF,TGTGCCAGCGACCGGGGAAGGGAGACCCAGTACTTC
-,TRBV29-1,TRBD2,TRBJ2-3,CSVVTSGRATDTQYF,TGCAGCGTTGTGACTAGCGGGAGGGCCACAGATACGCAGTATTTT
-,TRBV29-1,TRBD2,TRBJ2-7,CSVGLAGVKGEQYF,TGCAGCGTTGGGCTAGCGGGAGTTAAAGGCGAGCAGTACTTC
-,TRBV9,-,TRBJ2-3,CASSVQSAQTTDTQYF,TGTGCCAGCAGCGTACAGAGCGCCCAAACCACAGATACGCAGTATTTT
-,TRBV19,TRBD2,TRBJ2-4,CASSIVPAGGPNIQYF,TGTGCCAGTAGTATAGTTCCAGCGGGAGGGCCGAACATTCAGTACTTC
-,TRBV27,TRBD2,TRBJ2-7,CASSSWLAATYEQYF,TGTGCCAGCAGTTCATGGCTAGCGGCTACCTACGAGCAGTACTTC
-,TRBV10-1,-,TRBJ2-3,CASSAGGAGTDTQYF,TGCGCCAGCAGTGCCGGCGGAGCCGGGACAGATACGCAGTATTTT
-,TRBV7-9,-,TRBJ1-1,CASSLTGNTEAFF,TGTGCCAGCAGCTTAACTGGGAACACTGAAGCTTTCTTT
-,TRBV6-4,-,TRBJ2-2,CASSISGQNTGELFF,TGTGCCAGCAGTATTAGCGGACAGAACACCGGGGAGCTGTTTTTT
-,TRBV10-1,-,TRBJ1-1,CASSESGAPNTEAFF,TGCGCCAGCAGTGAGTCGGGGGCACCGAACACTGAAGCTTTCTTT
-,TRBV10-3,TRBD1,TRBJ2-7,CASHTGAYEQYF,TGTGCCAGCCACACAGGGGCCTACGAGCAGTACTTC
-,TRBV5-1,TRBD1,TRBJ1-5,CASSWGQGDQPQHF,TGCGCCAGCAGCTGGGGACAGGGGGACCAGCCCCAGCATTTT
-,TRBV7-9,TRBD2,TRBJ2-7,CASSLALTSGSSSYEQYF,TGTGCCAGCAGCTTAGCCTTGACTAGCGGGAGTAGCTCCTACGAGCAGTACTTC
-,TRBV5-4,-,TRBJ2-7,CASSLEGRGSYEQYF,TGTGCCAGCAGCTTGGAGGGGCGAGGATCCTACGAGCAGTACTTC
-,TRBV5-1,TRBD1,TRBJ2-2,CASSTAQGDTGELFF,TGCGCCAGCAGCACGGCTCAGGGGGACACCGGGGAGCTGTTTTTT
-,TRBV5-1,-,TRBJ1-5,CASSVSGGSNQPQHF,TGCGCCAGCAGCGTGAGCGGGGGTAGCAATCAGCCCCAGCATTTT
-,TRBV5-1,TRBD2,TRBJ2-1,CASQLAGSRSQFF,TGCGCCAGCCAACTAGCGGGCAGTAGAAGCCAGTTCTTC
-,TRBV4-1,TRBD2,TRBJ2-7,CASSQPGLAGAYEQYF,TGCGCCAGCAGCCAGCCCGGACTAGCGGGGGCCTACGAGCAGTACTTC
-,TRBV7-6,-,TRBJ1-2,CASSLVTGGKDGYTF,TGTGCCAGCAGCTTAGTCACAGGTGGGAAAGATGGCTACACCTTC
-,TRBV1,-,TRBJ2-1,CTSFPSGRACNEQFF,TGCACCAGCTTCCCTAGCGGGAGGGCCTGTAATGAGCAGTTCTTC
-,TRBV19,TRBD2,TRBJ2-5,CASSSGLAGGPGETQYF,TGTGCCAGTAGTTCCGGACTAGCGGGAGGGCCAGGGGAGACCCAGTACTTC
-,TRBV5-4,-,TRBJ1-5,CASSQGGDQPQHF,TGTGCCAGCAGCCAGGGTGGTGATCAGCCCCAGCATTTT
few,TRBV7-2,-,TRBJ2-2,CASSLTRAGELFF,TGTGCCAGCAGCTTAACACGGGCCGGGGAGCTGTTTTTT
-,TRBV27,TRBD1,TRBJ1-5,CASSLRQGVNQPQHF,TGTGCCAGCAGTTTACGGCAGGGGGTCAATCAGCCCCAGCATTTT
few,TRBV5-5,-,TRBJ1-1,CASSLARSEAFF,TGTGCCAGCAGCTTGGCCAGGTCTGAAGCTTTCTTT
-,TRBV20-1,-,TRBJ2-1,CSASSEGEQFF,TGCAGTGCTAGTTCTGAGGGTGAGCAGTTCTTC
-,TRBV2,TRBD2,TRBJ2-2,CASRLSGLASGELFF,TGTGCCAGCAGATTGTCGGGACTAGCGTCCGGGGAGCTGTTTTTT
once,TRBV19,-,TRBJ1-4,CASIPTGWGEKLFF,TGTGCCAGTATCCCGACAGGATGGGGGGAAAAACTGTTTTTT
-,TRBV18,TRBD1,TRBJ1-1,CASSPDRGVTEAFF,TGTGCCAGCTCACCCGACAGGGGGGTCACTGAAGCTTTCTTT
once,TRBV5-6,TRBD2,TRBJ2-1,CASSPPRRTSGRGYNEQFF,TGTGCCAGCAGCCCCCCTCGTCGGACTAGCGGGAGAGGATACAATGAGCAGTTCTTC
-,TRBV5-4,TRBD2,TRBJ2-2,CASSPGLAGPGELFF,TGTGCCAGCAGCCCTGGTTTAGCGGGACCCGGGGAGCTGTTTTTT
once,TRBV9,TRBD2,TRBJ2-1,CASSGQLAGVTYNEQFF,TGTGCCAGCAGCGGCCAACTAGCGGGAGTGACTTACAATGAGCAGTTCTTC
-,TRBV4-1,-,TRBJ2-2,CASSQDWSGLQNTGELFF,TGCGCCAGCAGCCAAGATTGGTCAGGCCTGCAGAACACCGGGGAGCTGTTTTTT
-,TRBV6-5,TRBD1,TRBJ2-2,CASSYSPTGVAGELFF,TGTGCCAGCAGTTACTCACCTACAGGGGTAGCCGGGGAGCTGTTTTTT
-,TRBV19,TRBD1,TRBJ2-1,CASRPDRGQNEQFF,TGTGCCAGTAGGCCCGACAGGGGGCAGAATGAGCAGTTCTTC
few,TRBV27,TRBD2,TRBJ2-3,CASSVGGLETDTQYF,TGTGCCAGCAGCGTAGGGGGACTAGAAACAGATACGCAGTATTTT
-,TRBV27,-,TRBJ2-1,CASSYPHLRGEQFF,TGTGCCAGCAGTTACCCCCATCTTCGGGGTGAGCAGTTCTTC
-,TRBV6-5,TRBD1,TRBJ1-5,CASSRGGTGNQPQHF,TGTGCCAGCAGCCGGGGCGGGACAGGGAATCAGCCCCAGCATTTT
-,TRBV5-1,TRBD1,TRBJ2-3,CASSWTGSRGTDTQYF,TGCGCCAGCAGCTGGACAGGGTCGAGGGGGACAGATACGCAGTATTTT
-,TRBV4-1,TRBD1,TRBJ1-5,CASSQWDRKNQPQHF,TGCGCCAGCAGCCAATGGGACAGGAAAAATCAGCCCCAGCATTTT
-,TRBV6-6,-,TRBJ2-6,CASTRTANSGANVLTF,TGTGCCAGCACTAGGACAGCCAACTCTGGGGCCAACGTCCTGACTTTC
-,TRBV21-1,-,TRBJ1-2,CASSKRLPQGAYGYTF,TGTGCCAGCAGCAAAAGGCTTCCACAGGGGGCGTATGGCTACACCTTC